The entry below describes one T cell receptor (beta chain). What it binds is unknown. The sample is drawn from a study of T cell repertoires in cytomegalovirus infection. Whole-study context: Carrying CMV and the relevant HLA type showed in public TCR beta signatures. Overall study results and limits: Dominating the ex vivo response were TCR beta clonotypes that were CMV-specific and HLA-C-restricted. The cumulative frequency of public TCR beta families identified carriers of CMV plus the relevant HLA.

The ends were cut back, 2 bases at V and 4 bases at J, with 12 bases in the middle. From germline, CDR1 is MNHEY and CDR2 SMNVEV (reference sequence). The CDR3 runs to 14 residues. TCRdb re-analysed the reads in MiXCR, keeping a single row per CDR3 protein. The sample shows some 350,000 distinct CDR3 sequences, 34% of them seen only once. The specimen was cultured PBMCs, collected from culture after CMV antigen stimulation. The chain has TRBV27 and TRBJ2-7; D perhaps matches TRBD2 (6 bases). This clonotype originated in a human donor in good health (CMV status not recorded). Some clones in this sample may be carry-over from other donors' samples. The CDR3 region is CASSLTAGGYEQYF. The CDR3 DNA reads as TGTGCCAGCAGTTTAACAGCGGGTGGGTACGAGCAGTACTTC.